The 9 T cell receptor beta chains given below trace back to one sample, sequenced in a study of blood T cell repertoires in COVID-19. The repertoire was sequenced with immunoSEQ multiplex PCR; TCRdb's copy has only in-frame clones and lacks some. This repertoire shows roughly 160,000 clones, around 80% found once; its top ten account for 10% to 15%. The sample was PBMCs or T cells enriched from blood (not recorded which). These receptor sequences come from a woman aged 55 to 70 who had recovered from COVID-19.

This chain connects TRBV6-2 or TRBV6-3 to TRBJ1-5; 7 positions match TRBD1. CDR1 and CDR2 from the germline V gene are MNHEY and SVGEGT. Unmatched junction bases numbered 3, after V lost 4 bases and J lost 6 bases. CDR3 length: 13 amino acids. The CDR3 DNA reads TGTGCCAGCAGTTCCAGACAGGGTCAGCCCCAGCATTTT. Translation gives CASSSRQGQPQHF.

This chain links TRBV5-4 with TRBJ1-1; 7 bases line up with TRBD1. V shed 4 bases and J 3 bases; nucleotides not matched to a gene: 12. The CDR3 length is 16 residues. Looked up from germline, CDR1 is SGHNT and CDR2 is YYREEE (reference sequence). CDR3 in amino acids: CASSVLMTGWDTEAFF. CDR3 DNA: TGTGCCAGCAGCGTCTTGATGACAGGGTGGGACACTGAAGCTTTCTTT. Together with reference TRBV5-4 and TRBJ1-1, the CDR3 gives the full variable domain: ETGVTQSPTHLIKTRGQQVTLRCSSQSGHNTVSWYQQALGQGPQFIFQYYREEENGRGNFPPRFSGLQFPNYSSELNVNALELDDSALYLCASSVLMTGWDTEAFFGQGTRLTVV.

The chain recombines TRBV5-1 with TRBJ2-3; 8 positions match TRBD1. J gave up 8 bases and V 1 base, and 6 bases lay outside the gene matches. The CDR3 has 14 residues. Germline CDR1 reads SGHRS; CDR2 reads YFSETQ. The CDR3 DNA is TGCGCCAGCAGCTTGCTAGGCCAGGGGGCTACGCAGTATTTT. It translates to CASSLLGQGATQYF.

The gene calls are TRBV5-6 and TRBJ1-5; D remains unclear. Germline CDR1 is SGHDT and CDR2 is YYEEEE. The CDR3 contains 13 residues. Deletions cut 0 bases from V and 4 bases from J, with 5 bases between. The CDR3 sequence is CASSLAGNQPQHF. For the CDR3, the DNA is TGTGCCAGCAGCTTGGCGGGGAATCAGCCCCAGCATTTT. The full variable domain, in which reference TRBV5-6 and TRBJ1-5 provide the parts outside the CDR3, is DAGVTQSPTHLIKTRGQQVTLRCSPKSGHDTVSWYQQALGQGPQFIFQYYEEEERQRGNFPDRFSGHQFPNYSSELNVNALLLGDSALYLCASSLAGNQPQHFGDGTRLSIL.

The chain links TRBV20-1 to TRBJ2-3; D is undetermined. Trimming took 3 bases from V and 2 from J, leaving 12 bases between them. The CDR3 runs to 14 residues. From germline, CDR1 is DFQATT and CDR2 SNEGSKA (reference sequence). CDR3 coding DNA: TGCAGTGCTAGTTCGGTCATAGACACAGATACGCAGTATTTT. This encodes CSASSVIDTDTQYF.

As DNA, the CDR3 is TGTGCCAGCAGGGGCGGGACAGGGAGAAATCAGCCCCAGCATTTT. Translation gives CASRGGTGRNQPQHF. This chain joins TRBV28 and TRBJ1-5, with TRBD1 identical over 9 bases. With V trimmed by 6 bases and J by 4 bases, 7 bases remained unmatched. CDR3 length: 15 amino acids. Germline V lookup: CDR1 MDHEN, CDR2 SYDVKM.

CDR3 amino acids: CASSPLSLFSNVLTF. CDR3 coding DNA: TGTGCCAGCAGTCCACTGTCTCTGTTTTCCAACGTCCTGACTTTC. J is TRBJ2-6 and V is TRBV6-2 or TRBV6-3, with no clear D. V lost 5 bases and J 8 bases, leaving 16 bases between the germline ends. The germline V gene encodes CDR1 MNHEY and CDR2 SVGEGT. This CDR3 is 15 amino acids long.

The gene calls are TRBV4-1 and TRBJ2-2, with 10 positions matching TRBD2. The V and J ends lost 4 bases and 2 bases, in that order; junction bases with no gene match: 10. Germline CDR1 reads MGHRA; CDR2 reads YSYEKL. This CDR3 contains 18 residues. CDR3 protein: CASSRGAGTSVNTGELFF. The CDR3 region has the DNA TGCGCCAGCAGCCGAGGAGCGGGGACTAGCGTTAACACCGGGGAGCTGTTTTTT.

V usage is TRBV28 and J usage is TRBJ2-6; 8 bases line up with TRBD1. Germline assignment: CDR1 MDHEN and CDR2 SYDVKM. V shed 3 bases and J 1 base; nucleotides not matched to a gene: 11. The CDR3 spans 19 residues. The CDR3 sequence: CASSLRSRGLVSGANVLTF. In DNA form, the CDR3 reads TGTGCCAGCAGTTTGAGGAGCAGGGGGCTGGTATCTGGGGCCAACGTCCTGACTTTC.